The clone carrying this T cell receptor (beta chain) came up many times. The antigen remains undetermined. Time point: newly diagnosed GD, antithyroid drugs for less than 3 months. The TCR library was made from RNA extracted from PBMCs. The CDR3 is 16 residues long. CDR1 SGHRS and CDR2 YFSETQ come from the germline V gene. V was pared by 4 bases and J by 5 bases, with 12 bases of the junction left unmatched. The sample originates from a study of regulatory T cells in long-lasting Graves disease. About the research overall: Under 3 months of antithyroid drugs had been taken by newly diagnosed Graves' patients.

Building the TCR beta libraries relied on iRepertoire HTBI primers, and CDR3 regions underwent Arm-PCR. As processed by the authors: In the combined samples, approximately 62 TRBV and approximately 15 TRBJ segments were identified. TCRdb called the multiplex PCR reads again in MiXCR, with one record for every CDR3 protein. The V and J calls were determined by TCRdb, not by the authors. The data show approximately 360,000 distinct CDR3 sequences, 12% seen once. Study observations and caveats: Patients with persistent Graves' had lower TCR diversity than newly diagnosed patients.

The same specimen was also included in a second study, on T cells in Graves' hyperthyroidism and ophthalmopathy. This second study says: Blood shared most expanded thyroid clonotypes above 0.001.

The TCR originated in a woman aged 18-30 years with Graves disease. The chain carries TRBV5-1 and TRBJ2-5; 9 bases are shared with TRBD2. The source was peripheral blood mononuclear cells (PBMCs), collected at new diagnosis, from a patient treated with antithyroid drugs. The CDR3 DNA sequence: TGCGCCAGCAGCCCGGGAGCGGGAGGCCCCCGGGAGACCCAGTACTTC. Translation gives CASSPGAGGPRETQYF.